This T cell receptor beta chain stems from a study of blood T cell repertoires in COVID-19. Study background: COVID-19 samples from acute and convalescent phases originated in the United States, Italy and Spain.

TCRdb keeps only in-frame clones here, not all; method: immunoSEQ multiplex PCR. The sample has roughly 420,000 clones, 85% to 90% seen once. Clinical histories supplied by participants themselves formed the basis of cohort assignment. Germline CDR1 SQVTM, CDR2 ANQGSEA. Trimming shortened V by 4 bases and J by 3 bases, and 13 bases separated the two germline ends. The CDR3 runs 13 residues. Sample: PBMCs or T cells enriched from blood (not recorded which). The sequence came from a woman aged 25 to 39 with acute COVID-19. This chain uses TRBV29-1 with TRBJ2-7, with D perhaps TRBD1 (7 bases). The CDR3 reads CSVVFQGGYEQYF. In DNA, the CDR3 is TGCAGCGTTGTATTTCAGGGGGGCTACGAGCAGTACTTC.